Below are 26 T cell receptor beta chains sequenced from a single sample in a study of blood T cell repertoires in COVID-19. Profiled with immunoSEQ multiplex PCR; TCRdb holds only in-frame clones, not every one. The table includes roughly 150,000 clones, over 80% detected once. Sequencing was carried out using PBMCs or T cells enriched from blood (not recorded which). The receptors stem from a man between 65 and 79 years old who had been exposed to COVID-19.

Ten or more counts support this clone. The chain employs TRBV28 and TRBJ1-5, with D possibly matching TRBD1 (6 bases). The CDR3 runs 15 residues. Per germline, CDR1 MDHEN and CDR2 SYDVKM. Trimming stripped 7 bases from V and 6 bases from J, with 19 bases between. CDR3 DNA sequence: TGTGCCAGCACCGTACAGGGCGTATTCAGTCAGCCCCAGCATTTT. It translates to CASTVQGVFSQPQHF.

This chain joins TRBV5-1 and TRBJ1-1; D remains unclear. Germline V lookup: CDR1 SGHRS, CDR2 YFSETQ. With 3 bases removed from V and 4 bases from J, the gap between germline ends came to 4 bases. The CDR3 runs 11 residues. The CDR3 is CASSSSTEAFF. The CDR3 nucleotides are TGCGCCAGCAGCTCTAGCACTGAAGCTTTCTTT.

CDR3: CAWTRGGPNEQFF. The CDR3, as DNA: TGTGCCTGGACCCGGGGGGGGCCTAATGAGCAGTTCTTC. The V gene is TRBV30, the J gene TRBJ2-1; 8 nucleotides line up with TRBD2. J gave up 7 bases and V 4 bases, and 6 bases lay outside the gene matches. CDR1 GTSNPN and CDR2 SVGIG come from the germline V gene (reference sequence). The CDR3 runs to 13 residues.

This clone was observed once. The V gene is TRBV2, the J gene TRBJ1-2; 7 bases agree with TRBD1. The CDR3 contains 13 residues. Germline V CDR1 and CDR2: SNHLY, FYNNEI. V dropped 8 bases and J dropped 2; count of bases not matched to a gene: 5. CDR3 nucleotide sequence: TGTGCCAGCGGACAGGCCGCGAACTATGGCTACACCTTC. As protein: CASGQAANYGYTF.

The J gene is TRBJ1-5, the V gene TRBV20-1; 7 positions match TRBD1. The germline V gene encodes CDR1 DFQATT and CDR2 SNEGSKA (reference sequence). CDR3 length: 13 residues. V was clipped by 3 bases and J by 6 bases; unmatched bases: 5. CDR3 region: CSASAQGGQPQHF. The CDR3 region has the DNA TGCAGTGCTAGTGCCCAGGGGGGTCAGCCCCAGCATTTT.

The chain is built from TRBV25-1 and TRBJ2-7; D gene ambiguous. The CDR3 extends over 13 amino acids. Germline loops: CDR1 MGHDK, CDR2 SYGVNS. V lost 2 bases and J 6 bases, leaving 11 bases between the germline ends. The CDR3 nucleotides read TGTGCCAGCAGTGAAGGTCAACTCTCCGAGCAGTACTTC. It codes for CASSEGQLSEQYF.

This clone appeared once. The chain joins TRBV6-2 or TRBV6-3 to TRBJ2-5; 8 bases line up with TRBD1. The J segment lost 0 bases and the V segment lost 4 bases, leaving 1 base of the junction unmatched. The CDR3 runs 14 residues. CDR1 is MNHEY, CDR2 SVGEGT, per germline. CDR3 residues: CASSWTGYQETQYF. CDR3 DNA sequence: TGTGCCAGCAGTTGGACAGGGTACCAAGAGACCCAGTACTTC.

This rearrangement joins TRBV9 to TRBJ1-4; weak D call: TRBD1 (5 bases). The CDR3 extends over 14 amino acids. Trimming stripped 3 bases from V and 5 bases from J, with 11 bases between. Germline CDR1 reads SGDLS; CDR2 reads YYNGEE. CDR3: CASSGGTNNEKLFF. Here the CDR3 DNA reads TGTGCCAGCAGCGGCGGGACCAACAATGAAAAACTGTTTTTT.

The chain is built from TRBV7-5 and TRBJ1-1. TRBV7-5 is described as a pseudogene. This CDR3 region has 12 residues. CDR3 DNA sequence: TGTGCCAGAAGCTTGACTCGGACTGAAGCTTTCTTT. Its protein is CARSLTRTEAFF.

The V and J genes are TRBV19 and TRBJ2-2, with TRBD2 as a possible D gene (6 bases). The CDR3 extends over 15 amino acids. The V and J ends lost 3 bases and 6 bases respectively, with 14 bases between them. Germline-derived CDR1 and CDR2 are LNHDA and SQIVND (reference sequence). Here the CDR3 reads CASSMGTLVPGELFF. The CDR3 coding sequence is TGTGCCAGTAGTATGGGGACTCTGGTTCCCGGGGAGCTGTTTTTT.

The chain links TRBV5-1 to TRBJ1-5, with TRBD1 matching over 10 bases. The CDR3 sequence is 15 residues long. Germline lookup yields CDR1 SGHRS and CDR2 YFSETQ. Unmatched junction bases numbered 5, after V lost 3 bases and J lost 5 bases. In DNA, the CDR3 is TGCGCCAGCAGCTCGGGACAGGGGCCCTATCAGCCCCAGCATTTT. Translated, it gives CASSSGQGPYQPQHF.

This clone was observed once. The chain has TRBV7-2 and TRBJ2-3, with TRBD2 matching over 7 bases. CDR3 length equals 15 residues. J gave up 4 bases and V 4 bases, and 8 bases lay outside the gene matches. CDR1 and CDR2 from the germline V gene are SGHTA and FQGNSA. The chain's CDR3 is CASSSSGQRSDTQYF. CDR3 in DNA: TGTGCCAGCAGCTCTAGCGGACAACGCTCAGATACGCAGTATTTT. Complete variable domain (other parts from reference TRBV7-2 and TRBJ2-3): GAGVSQSPSNKVTEKGKDVELRCDPISGHTALYWYRQSLGQGLEFLIYFQGNSAPDKSGLPSDRFSAERTGGSVSTLTIQRTQQEDSAVYLCASSSSGQRSDTQYFGPGTRLTVL.

V usage is TRBV27 and J usage is TRBJ1-2, with 7 bases fitting TRBD1. V was pared by 7 bases and J by 5 bases, with 7 bases of the junction left unmatched. There are 13 residues in the CDR3. The germline CDR1 and CDR2 sequences are MNHEY and SMNVEV (reference sequence). The CDR3 sequence: CASMRQGGYGYTF. Here the CDR3 DNA reads TGTGCCAGCATGCGACAGGGCGGTTATGGCTACACCTTC.

CDR3 DNA sequence: TGCGCCAGCAGCTTGGTCGCTGGGACAGGGGCCTACGAGCAGTACTTC. Protein sequence: CASSLVAGTGAYEQYF. This chain links TRBV5-1 with TRBJ2-7; 10 bases are shared with TRBD1. V shed 0 bases and J 2 bases; nucleotides not matched to a gene: 5. The CDR3 length is 16 residues. Germline values: CDR1 SGHRS, CDR2 YFSETQ.

The chain uses TRBV5-5 and TRBJ2-3, with 15 bases identical to TRBD2. CDR3 length equals 16 residues. With V trimmed by 3 bases and J by 3 bases, 2 bases remained unmatched. Germline V gene data show CDR1 as SGHKS and CDR2 as YYEKEE (reference sequence). Written as DNA, the CDR3 is TGTGCCAGCAGCTCGGGACTAGCGGGAGGAACAGATACGCAGTATTTT. It encodes CASSSGLAGGTDTQYF.

The chain is built from TRBV19 and TRBJ1-5; the match to TRBD1 covers 8 bases. Per the germline V gene, CDR1 is LNHDA and CDR2 is SQIVND (reference sequence). The CDR3 has 14 amino acids. V lost 4 bases, J lost 3 bases, and 2 bases stayed unmatched. The CDR3 spells CASSRTGPNQPQHF. The CDR3 DNA reads TGTGCCAGTAGTAGGACAGGGCCCAATCAGCCCCAGCATTTT.

Only one count was recorded for this clone. This chain connects TRBV28 to TRBJ2-5; TRBD1 is a possible D gene (7 bases). The V gene lost 5 bases and the J gene lost 3 bases, with 16 bases spanning the gap. Germline V gene data show CDR1 as MDHEN and CDR2 as SYDVKM. CDR3 size: 15 residues. The CDR3 DNA reads as TGTGCCAGCAGTCCAGGGGGGTTGTCGAAAGAGACCCAGTACTTC. Protein product: CASSPGGLSKETQYF. Combining the CDR3 with reference TRBV28 and TRBJ2-5 gives the whole variable domain DVKVTQSSRYLVKRTGEKVFLECVQDMDHENMFWYRQDPGLGLRLIYFSYDVKMKEKGDIPEGYSVSREKKERFSLILESASTNQTSMYLCASSPGGLSKETQYFGPGTRLLVL.

The chain carries TRBV29-1 and TRBJ1-1; no definite D call. V was cut by 0 bases and J by 11 bases, with 13 bases left in between. CDR1 is SQVTM and CDR2 is ANQGSEA in the germline V gene. CDR3 length: 12 amino acids. The CDR3 DNA reads TGCAGCGTTGAAGATCTGGGCCGAGGGGCTTTCTTT. This gives the protein CSVEDLGRGAFF.

The chain recombines TRBV6-5 with TRBJ1-1; TRBD1 is a possible D gene (5 bases). V lost 11 bases to trimming and J lost 5 bases, with 18 bases between them. This CDR3 has 13 amino acids. Germline V CDR1 and CDR2: MNHEY, SVGAGI. The CDR3 region has the DNA TGTGCCCACTCCGGCGGGGCAGGGACTGAAGCTTTCTTT. Translated: CAHSGGAGTEAFF.

J is TRBJ2-1 and V is TRBV5-8; tentatively, D is TRBD2 (6 bases). From germline, CDR1 is SGHTS and CDR2 YDEGEE. The CDR3 consists of 17 residues. Trimming took 0 bases from V and 4 from J, leaving 17 bases between them. The CDR3 loop is CASSLGGGAFGYNEQFF. In DNA, the CDR3 is TGTGCCAGCAGCTTGGGCGGCGGGGCTTTCGGGTACAATGAGCAGTTCTTC.

The rearrangement joins TRBV2 to TRBJ2-2; D uncertain. Trimming took 2 bases from V and 3 from J, leaving 7 bases between them. Germline values: CDR1 SNHLY, CDR2 FYNNEI. The CDR3 spans 14 residues. The CDR3 reads CASSESSDTGELFF. The CDR3 DNA is TGTGCCAGCAGTGAAAGCTCCGACACCGGGGAGCTGTTTTTT.

A few counts support this clone. The J gene is TRBJ2-7, the V gene TRBV18; maybe TRBD2 (7 bases). Looked up from germline, CDR1 is KGHSH and CDR2 is LQKENI. The CDR3 runs to 14 residues. The germline V and J ends were trimmed by 4 bases and 5 bases, with 15 bases remaining between them. DNA for the CDR3: TGTGCCAGCTCACGCCTCGGGGGGCATGACGAGCAGTACTTC. This gives the protein CASSRLGGHDEQYF.

The chain joins TRBV6-5 to TRBJ1-1, with 8 bases matching TRBD1. Per germline, CDR1 MNHEY and CDR2 SVGAGI. The CDR3 covers 14 residues. The ends lost 2 bases at V and 4 bases at J; junction bases unmatched: 3. The DNA of the CDR3 is TGTGCCAGCAGTTACGGACAGGGATCCACTGAAGCTTTCTTT. Translating gives CASSYGQGSTEAFF.

This clone appeared a few times. The genes are TRBV10-1 and TRBJ2-7; 7 nucleotides match TRBD2. The CDR3 sequence is 12 residues long. Germline V lookup: CDR1 WNHNN, CDR2 SYGVQD (reference sequence). Unmatched junction bases numbered 12, after V lost 10 bases and J lost 9 bases. The CDR3 nucleotides are TGCGCCACTTCCGGGGGGAGGTGTGGGCAGTACTTC. Amino acids: CATSGGRCGQYF.

This clone has just one count. The chain recombines TRBV12-5 with TRBJ1-1; D is possibly TRBD1 (5 bases). The CDR3 runs to 18 residues. V was cut by 6 bases and J by 1 base, with 24 bases left in between. The V gene's germline CDR1 is LGHNT and CDR2 FRNRAP. The CDR3 protein is CASGTSRGTAFGNTEAFF. Here the CDR3 DNA reads TGTGCTAGTGGCACCTCGCGCGGGACCGCCTTTGGGAACACTGAAGCTTTCTTT.

V usage is TRBV9 and J usage is TRBJ2-2; D is uncertain. CDR3 length equals 14 residues. Trimming took off 4 bases at V and 1 base at J, with 8 bases between the two ends. Per the germline V gene, CDR1 is SGDLS and CDR2 is YYNGEE. The CDR3, as DNA: TGTGCCAGCAGCATAGAACTGAACACCGGGGAGCTGTTTTTT. Residues: CASSIELNTGELFF.